These 29 T cell receptor beta chains came from one sample sequenced in a study of monozygotic twins with inflammatory bowel disease. TCRdb reprocessed the 5' RACE reads, keeping one entry per CDR3 protein, no DNA. The table lists 170,000 or so distinct CDR3 sequences. The sequenced sample was blood. The source of these receptors is a human donor with ulcerative colitis or Crohn's disease, or a healthy co-twin of an affected twin (not recorded which).

J is TRBJ2-1 and V is TRBV10-3; TCRdb's assignment of TRBD1 cannot be checked, as there is no DNA. Germline V gene sequence: CDR1 ENHRY, CDR2 SYGVKD. The CDR3 is 13 amino acids. CDR3 protein: CAFGRGPYNEQFF.

The rearrangement joins TRBV20-1 to TRBJ1-4; TCRdb's D call, TRBD1, is unchecked because there is no DNA. The CDR3 runs to 16 residues. CDR1 is DFQATT and CDR2 is SNEGSKA in the germline V gene (reference sequence). CDR3 loop: CSGTDGGGAINEKLFF.

CDR3 loop: CASSLERQGYTEAFF. The chain employs TRBV5-1 and TRBJ1-1; TCRdb reports TRBD1, a call that lacks DNA to check it against. CDR1 SGHRS and CDR2 YFSETQ come from the germline V gene. The CDR3 is 15 amino acids.

The chain combines TRBV5-4 with TRBJ1-1; TCRdb's D call, TRBD1, is unchecked because there is no DNA. The CDR3 contains 14 residues. Germline assignment: CDR1 SGHNT and CDR2 YYREEE (reference sequence). The CDR3 region is CASSFGQGFAEAFF.

This CDR3 reads CASTSRGRDYGYTF. V usage is TRBV7-2 and J usage is TRBJ1-2; TCRdb's D call of TRBD1 is untestable without DNA. In germline, CDR1 is SGHTA, CDR2 FQGNSA. The CDR3 extends over 14 amino acids.

The J gene is TRBJ1-5, the V gene TRBV7-8; lacking DNA, the TRBD1 call made by TCRdb goes unchecked. Germline-derived CDR1 and CDR2 are SGHVS and FQNEAQ. This CDR3 has 16 residues. Here the CDR3 reads CASSIFRGGGNQPQHF.

The chain employs TRBV10-3 and TRBJ2-7; the TCRdb D gene call, TRBD1, has no DNA to confirm it. Germline values: CDR1 ENHRY, CDR2 SYGVKD. The CDR3 has 17 amino acids. The CDR3 region is CAISESNRGSPTYEQYF.

The chain uses TRBV7-6 and TRBJ2-2; TCRdb indicates TRBD1, and absent DNA this call remains unverified. Germline-derived CDR1 and CDR2 are SGHVS and FNYEAQ. This CDR3 comprises 15 residues. CDR3 sequence: CASSEGRSNTGELFF.

The V and J genes are TRBV12-3 or TRBV12-4 and TRBJ2-5; TCRdb's assignment of TRBD1 cannot be checked, as there is no DNA. The CDR3 sequence is 15 residues long. This CDR3 is CASSLTGGGGETQYF.

This chain joins TRBV20-1 and TRBJ2-7. This CDR3 is 13 amino acids long. Per the germline V gene, CDR1 is DFQATT and CDR2 is SNEGSKA (reference sequence). The CDR3 sequence: CSAREGKYYEQYF.

The V gene is TRBV29-1, the J gene TRBJ1-1; TCRdb designates TRBD1, a call that cannot be tested without DNA. The CDR3 is 14 residues long. Germline CDR1 SQVTM, CDR2 ANQGSEA. The CDR3 is CSVEDRGVNTEAFF.

The chain combines TRBV6-5 with TRBJ2-2. This CDR3 comprises 13 residues. Germline CDR1 MNHEY, CDR2 SVGAGI. The CDR3 spells CASSTTNTGELFF.

The chain couples TRBV29-1 to TRBJ1-4. The CDR3 totals 14 residues. Germline V gene sequence: CDR1 SQVTM, CDR2 ANQGSEA. Here the CDR3 reads CSVDSAGRGEKLFF.

This chain connects TRBV7-2 to TRBJ1-2. The germline V gene has CDR1 SGHTA and CDR2 FQGNSA. This CDR3 has 16 residues. The CDR3 loop reads CASSLGGGTANYGYTF.

This chain connects TRBV27 to TRBJ1-3. CDR1 is MNHEY, CDR2 SMNVEV, per germline (reference sequence). The CDR3 loop spans 16 amino acids. The CDR3 sequence: CASSLSGVGIGNTIYF.

This chain connects TRBV29-1 to TRBJ1-3. The CDR3 extends over 13 amino acids. The germline gives CDR1 SQVTM, CDR2 ANQGSEA. The CDR3 sequence is CSVSPRSGNTIYF.

The chain has TRBV5-1 and TRBJ2-7. CDR3 size: 14 residues. Germline CDR1 reads SGHRS; CDR2 reads YFSETQ. The CDR3 loop reads CASSLEGRSYEQYF.

The rearrangement uses TRBV7-2 and TRBJ2-2. The V gene's germline CDR1 is SGHTA and CDR2 FQGNSA. The CDR3 length is 17 residues. This CDR3 reads CASSITHRYANTGELFF.

The V and J genes are TRBV5-1 and TRBJ2-7; TCRdb gives TRBD1 as the D gene, but with no DNA this cannot be confirmed. The CDR3 totals 16 residues. Germline-derived CDR1 and CDR2 are SGHRS and YFSETQ. CDR3 loop: CASSLNPGQGIYEQYF.

The rearrangement joins TRBV14 to TRBJ1-1. This CDR3 has 15 amino acids. From germline, CDR1 is SGHDN and CDR2 FVKESK. The CDR3 loop is CASSQASNRHTEAFF.

This sequence joins TRBV12-3 or TRBV12-4 and TRBJ1-5. The length of the CDR3 is 17 residues. CDR3: CASSPSTSKTRNQPQHF.

This rearrangement joins TRBV5-4 to TRBJ2-2; no DNA is available, so the TRBD2 call from TCRdb remains unchecked. Germline V gives CDR1 SGHNT, CDR2 YYREEE (reference sequence). The CDR3 consists of 17 residues. CDR3 sequence: CASSGWTSGRAIGELFF.

The chain is built from TRBV7-9 and TRBJ2-7; with no DNA, the TCRdb D assignment of TRBD1 cannot be verified. The CDR3 spans 13 residues. Germline loops: CDR1 SEHNR, CDR2 FQNEAQ (reference sequence). The CDR3 loop is CASTGTPTYEQYF. Drawing the rest from reference TRBV7-9 and TRBJ2-7, the complete variable domain is DTGVSQNPRHKITKRGQNVTFRCDPISEHNRLYWYRQTLGQGPEFLTYFQNEAQLEKSRLLSDRFSAERPKGSFSTLEIQRTEQGDSAMYLCASTGTPTYEQYFGPGTRLTVT.

The gene calls are TRBV9 and TRBJ1-3; TCRdb's D gene call, TRBD1, goes unchecked for lack of DNA. The V gene's germline CDR1 is SGDLS and CDR2 YYNGEE. This CDR3 is 14 amino acids long. The CDR3 region is CASSARGDGNTIYF.

This chain joins TRBV4-1 and TRBJ2-1; TCRdb's D gene call, TRBD1, goes unchecked for lack of DNA. This CDR3 has 19 residues. From germline, CDR1 is MGHRA and CDR2 YSYEKL. The CDR3 here is CASSQDVGGRTGTRYEQFF.

The chain uses TRBV28 and TRBJ1-2; TCRdb selects TRBD1, and the lack of DNA leaves this call unchecked. This CDR3 is 16 amino acids long. Germline V gene data show CDR1 as MDHEN and CDR2 as SYDVKM. CDR3 protein: CASSPPSGEMSYGYTF.

The V call is TRBV20-1, the J call TRBJ2-7; TCRdb proposes TRBD2, but this gene call is untestable without DNA. From germline, CDR1 is DFQATT and CDR2 SNEGSKA (reference sequence). The CDR3 has 13 residues. The CDR3 spells CSARDQGDYEQYF.

The rearrangement links TRBV20-1 to TRBJ2-3; lacking DNA, the TRBD2 call made by TCRdb goes unchecked. The CDR3 has 19 amino acids. Germline CDR1 DFQATT, CDR2 SNEGSKA (reference sequence). The CDR3 is CSARARASGPGEYADTQYF.

The chain carries TRBV7-9 and TRBJ2-7. Germline V gene sequence: CDR1 SEHNR, CDR2 FQNEAQ (reference sequence). The length of the CDR3 is 14 residues. CDR3 loop: CASSLSGGYYEQYF.